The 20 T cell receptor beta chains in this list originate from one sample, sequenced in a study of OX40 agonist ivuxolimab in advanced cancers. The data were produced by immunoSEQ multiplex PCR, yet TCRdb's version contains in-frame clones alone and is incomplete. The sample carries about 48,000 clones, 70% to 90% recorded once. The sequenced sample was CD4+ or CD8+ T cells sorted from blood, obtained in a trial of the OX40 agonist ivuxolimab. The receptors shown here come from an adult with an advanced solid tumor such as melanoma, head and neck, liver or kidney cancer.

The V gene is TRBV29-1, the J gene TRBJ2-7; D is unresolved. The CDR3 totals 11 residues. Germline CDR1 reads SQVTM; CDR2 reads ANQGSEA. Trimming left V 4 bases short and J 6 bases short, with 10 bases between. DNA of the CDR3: TGCAGCGTTGCCGGCAGGATCGAGCAGTACTTC. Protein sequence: CSVAGRIEQYF.

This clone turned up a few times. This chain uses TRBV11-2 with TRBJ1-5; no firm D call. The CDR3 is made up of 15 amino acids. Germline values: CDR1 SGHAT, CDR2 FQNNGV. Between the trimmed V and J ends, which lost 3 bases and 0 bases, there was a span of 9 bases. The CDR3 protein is CASSFNVHSNQPQHF. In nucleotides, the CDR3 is TGTGCCAGCAGCTTTAACGTCCATAGCAATCAGCCCCAGCATTTT.

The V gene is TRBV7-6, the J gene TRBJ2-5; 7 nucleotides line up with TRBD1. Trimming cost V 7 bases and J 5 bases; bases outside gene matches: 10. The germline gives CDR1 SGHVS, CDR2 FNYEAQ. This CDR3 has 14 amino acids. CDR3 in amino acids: CASNPRGGWETQYF. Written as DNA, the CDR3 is TGTGCCAGCAACCCCCGAGGGGGCTGGGAGACCCAGTACTTC.

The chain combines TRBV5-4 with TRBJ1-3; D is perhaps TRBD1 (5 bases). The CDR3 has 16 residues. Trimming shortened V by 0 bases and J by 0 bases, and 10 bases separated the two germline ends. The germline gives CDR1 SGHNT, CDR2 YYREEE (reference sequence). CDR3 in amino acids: CASSLEGEPSGNTIYF. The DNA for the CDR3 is TGTGCCAGCAGCTTGGAAGGGGAACCCTCTGGAAACACCATATATTTT.

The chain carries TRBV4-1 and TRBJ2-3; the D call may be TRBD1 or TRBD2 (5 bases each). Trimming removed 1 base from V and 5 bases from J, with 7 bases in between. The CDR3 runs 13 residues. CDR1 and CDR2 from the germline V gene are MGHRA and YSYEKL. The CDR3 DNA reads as TGCGCCAGCAGCCAAGGGGACCGAGATACGCAGTATTTT. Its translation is CASSQGDRDTQYF.

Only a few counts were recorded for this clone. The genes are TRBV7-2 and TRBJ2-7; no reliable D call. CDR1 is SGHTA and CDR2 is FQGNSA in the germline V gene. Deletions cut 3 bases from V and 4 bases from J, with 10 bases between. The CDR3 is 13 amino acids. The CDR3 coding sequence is TGTGCCAGCAGCTTTGAAATAGCATACGAGCAGTACTTC. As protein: CASSFEIAYEQYF.

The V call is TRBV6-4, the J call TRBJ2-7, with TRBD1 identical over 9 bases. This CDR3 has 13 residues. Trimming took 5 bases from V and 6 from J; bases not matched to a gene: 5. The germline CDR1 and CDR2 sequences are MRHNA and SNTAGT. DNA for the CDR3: TGTGCCAGCAGTAGGACAGGGGTGAGCGAGCAGTACTTC. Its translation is CASSRTGVSEQYF.

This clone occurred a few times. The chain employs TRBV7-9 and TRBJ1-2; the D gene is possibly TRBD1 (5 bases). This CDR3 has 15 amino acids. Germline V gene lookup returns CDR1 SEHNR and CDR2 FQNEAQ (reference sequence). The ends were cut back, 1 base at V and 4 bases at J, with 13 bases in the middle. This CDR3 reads CASSLDVGGIYGYTF. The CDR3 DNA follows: TGTGCCAGCAGCTTAGACGTGGGGGGGATCTATGGCTACACCTTC.

This CDR3 reads CASSPGLAGTTDTQYF. The CDR3 bases are TGTGCCAGCTCACCAGGGCTAGCGGGGACCACAGATACGCAGTATTTT. V gene TRBV18 combines with J gene TRBJ2-3; 9 bases match TRBD2. CDR3 length: 16 amino acids. Germline loops: CDR1 KGHSH, CDR2 LQKENI. Trimming at V came to 2 bases and at J to 2 bases, leaving 5 bases not matched to a gene. Filled out from reference TRBV18 and TRBJ2-3, the complete variable domain reads NAGVMQNPRHLVRRRGQEARLRCSPMKGHSHVYWYRQLPEEGLKFMVYLQKENIIDESGMPKERFSAEFPKEGPSILRIQQVVRGDSAAYFCASSPGLAGTTDTQYFGPGTRLTVL.

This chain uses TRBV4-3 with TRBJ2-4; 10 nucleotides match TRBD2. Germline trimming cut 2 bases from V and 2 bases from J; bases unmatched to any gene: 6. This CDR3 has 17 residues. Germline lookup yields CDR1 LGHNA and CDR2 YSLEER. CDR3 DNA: TGCGCCAGCAGCCAAATCTCTAGCGGGAGTACCAAAAACATTCAGTACTTC. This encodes CASSQISSGSTKNIQYF.

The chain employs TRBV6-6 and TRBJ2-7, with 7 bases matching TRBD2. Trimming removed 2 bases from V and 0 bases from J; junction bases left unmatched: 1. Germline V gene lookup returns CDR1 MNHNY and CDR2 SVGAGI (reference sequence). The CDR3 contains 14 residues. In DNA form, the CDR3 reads TGTGCCAGCAGTTACGGCGGGGGCTCCTACGAGCAGTACTTC. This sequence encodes CASSYGGGSYEQYF.

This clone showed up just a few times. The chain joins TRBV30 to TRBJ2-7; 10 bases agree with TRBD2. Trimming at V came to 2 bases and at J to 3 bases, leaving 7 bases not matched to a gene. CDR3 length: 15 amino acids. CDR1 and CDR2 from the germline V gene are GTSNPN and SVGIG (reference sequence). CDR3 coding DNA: TGTGCCTGGAGTCCTCTAGCGGGAGTGAGCTACGAGCAGTACTTC. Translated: CAWSPLAGVSYEQYF. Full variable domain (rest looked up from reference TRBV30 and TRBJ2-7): SQTIHQWPATLVQPVGSPLSLECTVEGTSNPNLYWYRQAAGRGLQLLFYSVGIGQISSEVPQNLSASRPQDRQFILSSKKLLLSDSGFYLCAWSPLAGVSYEQYFGPGTRLTVT.

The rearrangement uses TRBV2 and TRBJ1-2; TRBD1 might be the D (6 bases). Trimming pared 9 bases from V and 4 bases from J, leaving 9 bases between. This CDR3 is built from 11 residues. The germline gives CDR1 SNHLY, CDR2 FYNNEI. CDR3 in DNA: TGTGCCAGTGCCAGGGGCTATGGCTACACCTTC. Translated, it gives CASARGYGYTF. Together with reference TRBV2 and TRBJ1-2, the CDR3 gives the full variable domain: EPEVTQTPSHQVTQMGQEVILRCVPISNHLYFYWYRQILGQKVEFLVSFYNNEISEKSEIFDDQFSVERPDGSNFTLKIRSTKLEDSAMYFCASARGYGYTFGSGTRLTVV.

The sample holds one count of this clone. DNA for the CDR3: TGTGCCAGCGGCACAAGGGGGCACAATGAGCAGTTCTTC. Amino acid sequence: CASGTRGHNEQFF. The V and J genes are TRBV28 and TRBJ2-1; 7 nucleotides align to TRBD1. V dropped 8 bases and J dropped 5; count of bases not matched to a gene: 6. Germline CDR1 MDHEN, CDR2 SYDVKM. The CDR3 is 13 amino acids.

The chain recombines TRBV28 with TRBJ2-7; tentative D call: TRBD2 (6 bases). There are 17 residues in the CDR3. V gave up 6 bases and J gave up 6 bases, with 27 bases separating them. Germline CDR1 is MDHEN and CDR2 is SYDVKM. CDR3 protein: CASRGRDWRRAVGEQYF. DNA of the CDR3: TGTGCCAGCAGGGGCCGGGACTGGCGCAGGGCCGTCGGCGAGCAGTACTTC.

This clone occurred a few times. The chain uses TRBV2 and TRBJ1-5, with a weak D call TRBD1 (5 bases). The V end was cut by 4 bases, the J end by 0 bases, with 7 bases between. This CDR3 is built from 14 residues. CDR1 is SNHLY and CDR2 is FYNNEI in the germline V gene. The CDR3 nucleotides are TGTGCCAGCAGTGGACAGATTAGCAATCAGCCCCAGCATTTT. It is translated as CASSGQISNQPQHF.

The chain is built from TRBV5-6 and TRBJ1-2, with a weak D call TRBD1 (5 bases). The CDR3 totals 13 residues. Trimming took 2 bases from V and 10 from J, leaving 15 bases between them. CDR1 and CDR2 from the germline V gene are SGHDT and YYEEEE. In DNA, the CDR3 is TGTGCCAGCAGCTTCCCTACCCCCAGGGTCTACACCTTC. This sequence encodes CASSFPTPRVYTF.

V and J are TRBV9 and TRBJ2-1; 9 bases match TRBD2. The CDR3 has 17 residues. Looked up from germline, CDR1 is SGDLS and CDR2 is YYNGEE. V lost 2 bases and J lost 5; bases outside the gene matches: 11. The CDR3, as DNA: TGTGCCAGCAGCGTCCTTTTAGGAGCGGGAGGAGACAATGAGCAGTTCTTC. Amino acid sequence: CASSVLLGAGGDNEQFF.

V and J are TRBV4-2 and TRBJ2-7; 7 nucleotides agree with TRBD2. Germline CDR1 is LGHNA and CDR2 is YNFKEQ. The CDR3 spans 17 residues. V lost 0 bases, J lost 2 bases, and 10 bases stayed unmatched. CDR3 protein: CASSQDLSGTGPYEQYF. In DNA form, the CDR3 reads TGTGCCAGCAGCCAAGATCTGAGCGGGACGGGACCCTACGAGCAGTACTTC.

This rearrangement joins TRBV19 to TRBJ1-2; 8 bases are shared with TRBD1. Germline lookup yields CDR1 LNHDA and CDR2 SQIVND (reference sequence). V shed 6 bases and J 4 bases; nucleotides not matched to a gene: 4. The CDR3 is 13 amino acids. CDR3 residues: CASRKDRGYGYTF. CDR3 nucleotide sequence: TGTGCCAGTAGAAAAGACAGGGGCTATGGCTACACCTTC.